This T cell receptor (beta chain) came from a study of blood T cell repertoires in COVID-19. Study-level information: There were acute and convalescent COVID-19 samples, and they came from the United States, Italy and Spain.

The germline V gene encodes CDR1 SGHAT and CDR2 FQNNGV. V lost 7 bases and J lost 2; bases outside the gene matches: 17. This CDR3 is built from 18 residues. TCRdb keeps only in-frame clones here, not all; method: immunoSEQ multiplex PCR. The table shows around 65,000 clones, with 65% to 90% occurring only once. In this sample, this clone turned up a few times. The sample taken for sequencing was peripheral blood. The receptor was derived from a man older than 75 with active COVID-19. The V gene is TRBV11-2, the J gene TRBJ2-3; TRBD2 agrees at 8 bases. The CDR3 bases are TGTGCCAGCACCCCAATCGGGGGGCAGCGGGAGCTCACAGATACGCAGTATTTT. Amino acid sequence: CASTPIGGQRELTDTQYF. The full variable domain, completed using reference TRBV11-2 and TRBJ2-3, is EAGVAQSPRYKIIEKRQSVAFWCNPISGHATLYWYQQILGQGPKLLIQFQNNGVVDDSQLPKDRFSAERLKGVDSTLKIQPAKLEDSAVYLCASTPIGGQRELTDTQYFGPGTRLTVL.